A selection of T cell receptor beta chains follows, all from one sample in a study of T cells in Graves' hyperthyroidism and ophthalmopathy. TCRdb called the multiplex PCR reads again in MiXCR, with one record for every CDR3 protein. The repertoire holds approximately 610,000 distinct CDR3 sequences, approximately 16% seen once, with about 20% in the top ten. Specimen: blood. These receptors were collected from a woman between 18 and 29 years old with Graves' hyperthyroidism. Each CDR3 is given with its conserved first and last residue. The D gene is left open where the match is weak. Clone size is stated in some rows and not others, as once, few, many or a class when expanded.

j_gene | d_gene | v_gene | abundance | CDR3aa | CDR3nt
TRBJ2-1 | TRBD1 | TRBV6-1 | few | CASRPGTVHNEQFF | TGTGCCAGCAGGCCCGGGACAGTCCACAATGAGCAGTTCTTC
TRBJ1-4 | . | TRBV28 | . | CASSLGRQGPEKLFF | TGTGCCAGCAGTTTAGGGAGGCAGGGGCCCGAAAAACTGTTTTTT
TRBJ2-5 | TRBD1 | TRBV9 | few | CASSVDTGGVETQYF | TGTGCCAGCAGCGTAGATACAGGGGGCGTGGAGACCCAGTACTTC
TRBJ1-1 | TRBD1 | TRBV20-1 | . | CSARADRGVEAFF | TGCAGTGCTAGAGCGGACAGGGGAGTTGAAGCTTTCTTT
TRBJ1-2 | . | TRBV2 | . | CASSGQRGGYTF | TGTGCCAGCAGTGGGCAACGGGGAGGCTACACCTTC
TRBJ1-2 | . | TRBV2 | many | CASRRDAGGYGYTF | TGTGCCAGCAGAAGGGACGCGGGGGGATATGGCTACACCTTC
TRBJ2-3 | . | TRBV5-1 | . | CASSTRRRNSTDTQYF | TGCGCCAGCAGCACCCGTCGGCGGAATAGCACAGATACGCAGTATTTT
TRBJ2-3 | TRBD2 | TRBV7-9 | few | CASSAGTSGSNNRGTQYF | TGTGCCAGCAGCGCCGGGACTAGCGGGAGCAACAACAGAGGTACGCAGTATTTT
TRBJ1-4 | TRBD1 | TRBV20-1 | many | CSARSLTGKRVLAEKLFF | TGCAGTGCTAGGTCCCTGACAGGGAAACGAGTTTTGGCTGAAAAACTGTTTTTT
TRBJ2-5 | TRBD1 | TRBV25-1 | . | CASSEFDRVGTQYF | TGTGCCAGCAGTGAATTTGACAGGGTGGGGACCCAGTACTTC
TRBJ2-7 | TRBD1 | TRBV7-2 | few | CASSTRGTGGAYEQYF | TGTGCCAGCAGCACCCGGGGGACAGGGGGGGCCTACGAGCAGTACTTC
TRBJ2-1 | . | TRBV3-1 | many | CASSQDSIPTNEQFF | TGTGCCAGCAGCCAAGATAGTATCCCAACCAATGAGCAGTTCTTC
TRBJ2-4 | TRBD1 | TRBV29-1 | . | CSVEDRNIQYF | TGCAGCGTCGAGGACAGGAACATTCAGTACTTC
TRBJ1-5 | . | TRBV5-8 | . | CASSLLGRAEQPQHF | TGTGCCAGCAGCTTGCTCGGCAGGGCAGAGCAGCCCCAGCATTTT
TRBJ2-1 | TRBD2 | TRBV2 | many | CASSDSGGNEQFF | TGTGCCAGCAGTGACAGCGGGGGCAATGAGCAGTTCTTC
TRBJ1-4 | . | TRBV28 | many | CASSRWSATNEKLFF | TGTGCCAGCAGTCGTTGGTCTGCAACTAATGAAAAACTGTTTTTT
TRBJ1-2 | . | TRBV7-2 | many | CASSLWTWGPAYGYTF | TGTGCCAGCAGCTTATGGACTTGGGGCCCGGCGTACGGCTACACCTTC
TRBJ1-5 | . | TRBV10-1 | . | CASSEEEVQGKNQPQHF | TGCGCCAGCAGTGAAGAAGAGGTACAGGGTAAGAATCAGCCCCAGCATTTT
TRBJ2-7 | TRBD1 | TRBV11-3 | many | CASSFRQGAYEQYF | TGTGCCAGCAGCTTTCGACAGGGCGCCTACGAGCAGTACTTC
TRBJ2-1 | . | TRBV7-6 | many | CASSLEPHNEQFF | TGTGCCAGCAGCTTAGAACCTCACAATGAGCAGTTCTTC
TRBJ1-1 | . | TRBV11-2 | . | CASSPPWGGQTEAFF | TGTGCCAGCAGCCCCCCCTGGGGGGGGCAAACTGAAGCTTTCTTT
TRBJ2-7 | . | TRBV6-4 | . | CASRPASIYEQYF | TGTGCCAGCAGGCCAGCTTCTATCTACGAGCAGTACTTC
TRBJ2-1 | . | TRBV12-3/TRBV12-4 | . | CASSFGGARAGNEQFF | TGTGCCAGCAGTTTTGGGGGGGCAAGGGCAGGCAATGAGCAGTTCTTC
TRBJ1-3 | . | TRBV2 | many | CASRGGSGNTIYF | TGTGCCAGCAGAGGGGGTTCGGGAAACACCATATATTTT
TRBJ1-1 | . | TRBV12-3/TRBV12-4 | few | CASSLGGAGAEAFF | TGTGCCAGCAGTTTGGGGGGGGCGGGCGCTGAAGCTTTCTTT
TRBJ1-1 | TRBD1 | TRBV6-1 | . | CASRPKQGAGGAFF | TGTGCCAGCAGACCCAAGCAGGGGGCGGGGGGGGCTTTCTTT
TRBJ2-1 | TRBD2 | TRBV20-1 | many | CSARGPIGRAMNNEQFF | TGCAGTGCTAGAGGACCAATCGGGAGGGCCATGAACAATGAGCAGTTCTTC
TRBJ2-7 | . | TRBV20-1 | few | CSARYRDGQYF | TGCAGTGCTAGGTACAGGGATGGGCAGTACTTC
TRBJ2-3 | . | TRBV20-1 | . | CSAPKTRALADTQYF | TGCAGTGCTCCCAAGACTAGGGCGTTGGCGGATACGCAGTATTTT
TRBJ2-7 | TRBD1 | TRBV5-5 | . | CASRESPGQLSYEQYF | TGTGCCAGCAGGGAGAGTCCGGGACAGCTCTCCTACGAGCAGTACTTC
TRBJ2-5 | TRBD2 | TRBV7-9 | many | CASSQSAGGQETQYF | TGTGCCAGCAGCCAGTCAGCGGGGGGGCAAGAGACCCAGTACTTC
TRBJ1-1 | . | TRBV11-3 | . | CASAVRGGSSEAFF | TGTGCCAGTGCAGTCAGGGGCGGTAGCTCTGAAGCTTTCTTT
TRBJ2-2 | . | TRBV20-1 | . | CSARPGITGELFF | TGCAGTGCTAGACCAGGGATCACCGGGGAGCTGTTTTTT
TRBJ1-4 | . | TRBV19 | few | CASSTNAATNEKLFF | TGTGCCAGTAGTACCAACGCCGCAACTAATGAAAAACTGTTTTTT